A selection of T cell receptor beta chains follows, all from one sample in a study of blood T cell repertoires in COVID-19. Clones were read by immunoSEQ multiplex PCR, and TCRdb kept only the in-frame ones, dropping some. The sample records over 250,000 clones, roughly 86% being singletons. Input material: PBMCs or T cells enriched from blood (not recorded which). The receptors stem from a woman younger than 35 who had recovered from COVID-19. CDR3s include the opening cysteine and the closing phenylalanine or tryptophan. D genes are given only for firm matches. Clone size appears in some rows only: once, few, many, or a class for an expanded clone.

abundance,len,v_gene,d_gene,j_gene,CDR3aa,CDR3nt
-,14,TRBV7-2,-,TRBJ1-4,CASRMTATNEKLFF,TGTGCCAGCCGGATGACAGCAACTAATGAAAAACTGTTTTTT
-,19,TRBV29-1,TRBD1,TRBJ1-1,CSVDLLPGQQIGKNTEAFF,TGCAGCGTTGACCTGCTACCGGGACAGCAGATCGGTAAGAACACTGAAGCTTTCTTT
-,13,TRBV11-2,-,TRBJ1-2,CASSLGREPIYTF,TGTGCCAGCAGCTTAGGCCGAGAACCGATCTACACCTTC
once,14,TRBV27,TRBD2,TRBJ2-1,CASSSGGSYNEQFF,TGTGCCAGCAGTTCGGGGGGCTCCTACAATGAGCAGTTCTTC
-,15,TRBV27,-,TRBJ1-4,CASSSQARRGEKLFF,TGTGCCAGCAGTTCCCAAGCTCGACGGGGTGAAAAACTGTTTTTT
-,17,TRBV4-3,-,TRBJ2-1,CASSQVGGTDFWNEQFF,TGCGCCAGCAGCCAAGTCGGCGGGACAGACTTTTGGAATGAGCAGTTCTTC
-,15,TRBV4-1,-,TRBJ1-5,CASSQSRGRDQPQHF,TGCGCCAGCAGCCAGTCCAGGGGACGGGATCAGCCCCAGCATTTT
-,18,TRBV7-9,-,TRBJ2-3,CASSRRNPGLEGSDTQYF,TGTGCCAGCAGCCGCCGAAACCCCGGCCTCGAGGGTTCAGATACGCAGTATTTT
-,15,TRBV9,-,TRBJ2-7,CASSVEGRASYEQYF,TGTGCCAGCAGCGTAGAGGGCAGGGCTTCCTACGAGCAGTACTTC
-,12,TRBV2,-,TRBJ1-5,CASSVSNQPQHF,TGTGCCAGCAGTGTGTCGAATCAGCCCCAGCATTTT
-,15,TRBV7-9,TRBD2,TRBJ2-7,CASSLDGGGIYEQYF,TGTGCCAGCAGCTTAGATGGCGGGGGGATCTACGAGCAGTACTTC
-,15,TRBV10-3,TRBD1,TRBJ1-1,CAISDRQGMNTEAFF,TGTGCCATCAGTGACCGACAGGGGATGAACACTGAAGCTTTCTTT
-,16,TRBV27,TRBD2,TRBJ2-1,CASSNAGGPSYNEQFF,TGTGCCAGCAGCAACGCGGGAGGGCCGTCATACAATGAGCAGTTCTTC
-,14,TRBV7-9,-,TRBJ2-5,CASSLEYRQETQYF,TGTGCCAGCAGCTTAGAGTACAGACAAGAGACCCAGTACTTC
-,17,TRBV5-4,-,TRBJ2-6,CASSLGPLSSGANVLTF,TGTGCCAGCAGCTTGGGGCCCCTCTCCTCTGGGGCCAACGTCCTGACTTTC